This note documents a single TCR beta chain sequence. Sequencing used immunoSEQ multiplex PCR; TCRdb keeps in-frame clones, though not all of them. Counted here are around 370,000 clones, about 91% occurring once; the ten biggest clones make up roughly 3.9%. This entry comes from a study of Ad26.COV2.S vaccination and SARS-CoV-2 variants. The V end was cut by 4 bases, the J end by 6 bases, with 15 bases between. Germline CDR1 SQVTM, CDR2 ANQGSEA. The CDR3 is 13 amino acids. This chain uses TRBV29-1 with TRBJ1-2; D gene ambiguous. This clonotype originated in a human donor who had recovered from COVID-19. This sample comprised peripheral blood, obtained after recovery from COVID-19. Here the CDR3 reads CSVGRMDRHGYTF. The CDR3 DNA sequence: TGCAGCGTTGGCCGGATGGACCGACATGGCTACACCTTC.